The 10 T cell receptor beta chains below were found in one sample sequenced in a study of shared clonotypes between healthy human individuals. Sequenced by immunoSEQ multiplex PCR; TCRdb stores in-frame clones only, minus some. The data hold 2 million to 2.5 million clones, with under 97% observed a single time. Sequencing input: naive CD4+ T cells sorted from blood. The subset denotes: CD45RA+ positively selected. The receptors come from a man aged 18 to 30 in good health.

This chain uses TRBV2 with TRBJ1-1; no reliable D call. The germline V gene has CDR1 SNHLY and CDR2 FYNNEI. V was shortened by 6 bases and J by 1 base, with 9 bases between the two germline ends. This CDR3 region has 13 residues. The DNA for the CDR3 is TGTGCCAGCAGGAAGGAGAAGAACACTGAAGCTTTCTTT. Encoded protein: CASRKEKNTEAFF.

This clone showed up just once. The genes are TRBV10-2 and TRBJ2-2; the D is unclear. V was cut by 8 bases and J by 3 bases, with 7 bases left in between. CDR3 size: 12 residues. Germline CDR1 is WSHSY and CDR2 is SAAADI. The CDR3 reads CASQPYTGELFF. The CDR3 nucleotides are TGCGCCAGCCAACCCTACACCGGGGAGCTGTTTTTT.

The chain is built from TRBV9 and TRBJ1-1; unclear D gene. Trimming removed 0 bases at V and 0 bases at J, with 6 bases between. From germline, CDR1 is SGDLS and CDR2 YYNGEE. This CDR3 is 14 amino acids long. The CDR3 protein is CASSVAILNTEAFF. CDR3 bases: TGTGCCAGCAGCGTAGCAATCCTGAACACTGAAGCTTTCTTT.

A note on this clone: A read error may account for a junction end that differs from germline. This CDR3 is also generated by other DNA sequences in the sample. The chain recombines TRBV6-1 with TRBJ1-6, with D tentatively TRBD1 (6 bases). The length of the CDR3 is 12 residues. The V gene's germline CDR1 is MNHNS and CDR2 SASEGT. The CDR3 DNA sequence: TGTGCCAGCATCACAGGGAATTCACCCCTCCACTTC. This gives the protein CASITGNSPLHF.

In the case of this clone: Other DNA sequences of this sample code for an identical CDR3. The chain employs TRBV10-3 and TRBJ1-1; no firm D call. Germline loops: CDR1 ENHRY, CDR2 SYGVKD. Trimming took 2 bases from V and 1 from J, leaving 5 bases between them. The CDR3 has 13 residues. The CDR3 here is CAISEGQNTEAFF. The CDR3 bases are TGTGCCATCAGTGAGGGTCAGAACACTGAAGCTTTCTTT.

On this clone itself: Germline and junction disagree at one end, which may indicate a read error. This chain connects TRBV7-7 to TRBJ2-3; a possible D gene is TRBD1 (5 bases). Germline CDR1 reads SSHAT; CDR2 reads FNYEAQ (reference sequence). This CDR3 is 13 amino acids long. The CDR3 nucleotides are TGTGCTAGCAGCTCAAACCACAGGAATACGCAGTATTTT. Its translation: CASSSNHRNTQYF.

The chain is built from TRBV10-3 and TRBJ2-5; D is perhaps TRBD1 (6 bases). V was pared by 3 bases and J by 1 base, with 12 bases between. Germline assignment: CDR1 ENHRY and CDR2 SYGVKD. The CDR3 is 15 residues long. The CDR3 nucleotides are TGTGCCATCAGTGACCGTCAGGGGATCCAAGAGACCCAGTACTTC. Translating it yields CAISDRQGIQETQYF.

The chain employs TRBV5-1 and TRBJ2-3, with TRBD2 matching over 7 bases. J lost 2 bases, V lost 6 bases, and 9 bases had no gene match. The CDR3 spans 15 residues. CDR1 and CDR2 (germline): SGHRS, YFSETQ. In DNA, the CDR3 is TGCGCCAGCACCGCCGGGGGGTGGCTCACAGATACGCAGTATTTT. Translation: CASTAGGWLTDTQYF.

The gene calls are TRBV7-9 and TRBJ2-7; weak D call: TRBD1 (5 bases). The V end lost 2 bases, the J end lost 3 bases, and 8 bases lay between the germline ends. From germline, CDR1 is SEHNR and CDR2 FQNEAQ (reference sequence). The CDR3 consists of 13 residues. The CDR3 nucleotides are TGTGCCAGCAGCTTACGGACAAACTACGAGCAGTACTTC. Its protein product is CASSLRTNYEQYF.

The CDR3 loop is CASSFHREGEQYF. The CDR3 nucleotides read TGCGCCAGCAGCTTCCACAGGGAGGGCGAGCAGTACTTC. The chain joins TRBV5-1 to TRBJ2-7; D possibly corresponds to TRBD2 (7 bases). Germline V lookup: CDR1 SGHRS, CDR2 YFSETQ. The CDR3 runs to 13 residues. V lost 2 bases to trimming and J lost 6 bases, with 12 bases between them.